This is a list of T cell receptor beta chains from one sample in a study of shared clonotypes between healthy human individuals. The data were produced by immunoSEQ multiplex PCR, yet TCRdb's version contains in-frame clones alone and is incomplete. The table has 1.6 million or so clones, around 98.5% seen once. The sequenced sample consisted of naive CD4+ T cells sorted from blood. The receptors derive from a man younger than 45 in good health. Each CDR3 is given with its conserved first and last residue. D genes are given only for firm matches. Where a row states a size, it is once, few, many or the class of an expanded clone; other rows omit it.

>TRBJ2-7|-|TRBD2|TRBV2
TGTGCCAGCAGAGCGGGAGGAGTCTACGAGCAGTACTTC
CASRAGGVYEQYF
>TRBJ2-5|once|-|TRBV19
TGTGCCAGTAGTTTGTCAGGATTCCAGGGACGACAAGAGACCCAGTACTTC
CASSLSGFQGRQETQYF
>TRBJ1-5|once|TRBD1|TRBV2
TGTGCCAGCACCCGGGACAGCGACTTACAGCCCCAGCATTTT
CASTRDSDLQPQHF
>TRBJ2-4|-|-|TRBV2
TGTGCCAGCAGTCGGGTAGGGGACGCCAAAAACATTCAGTACTTC
CASSRVGDAKNIQYF
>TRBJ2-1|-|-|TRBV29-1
TGCAGCGTTGAAGGGGGTCAGGGTCACTATAATGAGCAGTTCTTC
CSVEGGQGHYNEQFF
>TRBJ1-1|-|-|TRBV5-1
TGCGCCAGCAGTACCCAGGGGTCTCCTGAAGCTTTCTTT
CASSTQGSPEAFF
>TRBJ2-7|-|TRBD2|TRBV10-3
TGTGCCACGCGACAGCCGGGACTAGCGAAGGGGGACGAGCAGTACTTC
CATRQPGLAKGDEQYF
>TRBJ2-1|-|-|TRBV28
TGTGCCAGCAGCCGGCAGAGAAAATGGCAGTTCTTC
CASSRQRKWQFF
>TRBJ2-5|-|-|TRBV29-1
TGCAGCGTTGTGGGACCAAATCAAGAGACCCAGTACTTC
CSVVGPNQETQYF
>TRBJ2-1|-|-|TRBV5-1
TGCGCCAGCAGCTTGGAGGCTACTGAGCAGTTCTTC
CASSLEATEQFF
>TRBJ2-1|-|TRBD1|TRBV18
TGTGCCAGCTCACCACGCCAGGGGGAAGGATTCTTC
CASSPRQGEGFF
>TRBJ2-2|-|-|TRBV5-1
TGCGCCAGCAGCTTGGTGCCTCTAAACACCGGGGAGCTGTTTTTT
CASSLVPLNTGELFF
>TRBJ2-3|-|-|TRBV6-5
TGTGCCAGCAGTTACTGGGGGCAGGGTTCAGATACGCAGTATTTT
CASSYWGQGSDTQYF
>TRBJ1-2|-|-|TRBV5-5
TGTGCCAGCAGCTGGGGCAGGGGCGGCGCTAACTATGGCTACACCTTC
CASSWGRGGANYGYTF
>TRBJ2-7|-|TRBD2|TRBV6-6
TGTGCCAGCACCTACGGGACGGGGGGATCGCGCTACGAGCAGTACTTC
CASTYGTGGSRYEQYF
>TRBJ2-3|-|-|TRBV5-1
TGCGCCAGCAGCCTGGTTGGGCAAGGAGTGGCAGATACGCAGTATTTT
CASSLVGQGVADTQYF
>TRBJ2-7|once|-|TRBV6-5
TGTGCCAGCAGTTACGCAGGGAAATCCTACGAGCAGTACTTC
CASSYAGKSYEQYF
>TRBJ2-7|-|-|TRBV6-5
TGTGCCAGCAGTTACTCGCCAATTTCGGGGGACGAGCAGTACTTC
CASSYSPISGDEQYF
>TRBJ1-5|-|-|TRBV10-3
TGTGCCTCCAGGGAACAGGGTGATCAGCCCCAGCATTTT
CASREQGDQPQHF
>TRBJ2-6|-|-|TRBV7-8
TGTGCCAGCAGCTTAGCCCCGGGAGCGGGGGCCAACGTCCTGACTTTC
CASSLAPGAGANVLTF
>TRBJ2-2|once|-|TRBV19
TGTGCCAGTAGTAACGGGGGCGGCTCGAACACCGGGGAGCTGTTTTTT
CASSNGGGSNTGELFF
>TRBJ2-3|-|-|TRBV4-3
TGCGCCAGCAGCCGGGCGGGGCGGGGGCGCACAGATACGCAGTATTTT
CASSRAGRGRTDTQYF